The 27 T cell receptor beta chains below were found in one sample sequenced in a study of T cell responses to AZD1222 COVID-19 vaccine. Clones were sequenced by immunoSEQ multiplex PCR, and TCRdb holds only the in-frame ones, with some missing. The sample includes 150,000 to 200,000 clones, around 94% seen only once; the top ten take less than 3%. The material sequenced was peripheral blood, taken on day 0 of AZD1222 vaccination. The receptors come from an adult in good health.

V is TRBV28 and J is TRBJ1-4; D not certain. The CDR3 runs to 14 residues. In germline, CDR1 is MDHEN, CDR2 SYDVKM. V was clipped by 3 bases and J by 0 bases, with 5 bases between them. The CDR3 sequence is CASSFTTTNEKLFF. The DNA of the CDR3 is TGTGCCAGCAGTTTCACAACAACTAATGAAAAACTGTTTTTT.

The V and J genes are TRBV27 and TRBJ2-7, with 7 bases matching TRBD2. The germline V gene has CDR1 MNHEY and CDR2 SMNVEV (reference sequence). The CDR3 contains 15 residues. V lost 2 bases, J lost 0 bases, and 4 bases stayed unmatched. CDR3 DNA: TGTGCCAGCAGTTTAGGAGGCGGGAGCTCCTACGAGCAGTACTTC. Protein product: CASSLGGGSSYEQYF.

V is TRBV7-2 and J is TRBJ1-2; D unclear. Germline V CDR1 and CDR2: SGHTA, FQGNSA. This CDR3 spans 13 amino acids. Trimming removed 1 base at V and 4 bases at J, with 7 bases between. The CDR3 nucleotides read TGTGCCAGCAGCTTAGGGGTCGGCTATGGCTACACCTTC. Amino acids: CASSLGVGYGYTF.

The rearrangement joins TRBV7-9 to TRBJ1-1; 7 positions match TRBD1. The germline V gene encodes CDR1 SEHNR and CDR2 FQNEAQ (reference sequence). This CDR3 region has 16 residues. Trimming cost V 3 bases and J 1 base; bases outside gene matches: 8. DNA for the CDR3: TGTGCCAGCAGCTTTCGAGGGGGGACAGCGAACACTGAAGCTTTCTTT. It codes for CASSFRGGTANTEAFF.

CDR3 protein: CASSLSTGGGDGYTF. CDR3 DNA sequence: TGTGCCAGCAGCCTGTCGACAGGGGGAGGAGATGGCTACACCTTC. This rearrangement joins TRBV7-6 to TRBJ1-2, with TRBD1 matching 9 bases. The CDR3 loop spans 15 amino acids. Trimming cost V 5 bases and J 6 bases; bases outside gene matches: 10. Germline CDR1 is SGHVS and CDR2 is FNYEAQ.

The rearrangement links TRBV6-2 or TRBV6-3 to TRBJ2-2; D is perhaps TRBD1 (5 bases). Trimming took 0 bases from V and 5 from J, leaving 13 bases between them. The V gene's germline CDR1 is MNHEY and CDR2 SVGEGT. The CDR3 totals 16 residues. The CDR3 loop is CASSYSVGRWTGELFF. The CDR3 DNA reads TGTGCCAGCAGTTACTCGGTGGGGCGCTGGACCGGGGAGCTGTTTTTT.

The V gene is TRBV30, the J gene TRBJ1-1, with 11 nucleotides matching TRBD1. The germline gives CDR1 GTSNPN, CDR2 SVGIG (reference sequence). The CDR3 extends over 15 amino acids. Germline trimming cut 3 bases from V and 1 base from J; bases unmatched to any gene: 4. Written as DNA, the CDR3 is TGTGCCTGGAGCGCCGGGACAGGGGGGAACACTGAAGCTTTCTTT. Amino acids: CAWSAGTGGNTEAFF. Using reference TRBV30 and TRBJ1-1 for the parts outside the CDR3, the full variable domain is SQTIHQWPATLVQPVGSPLSLECTVEGTSNPNLYWYRQAAGRGLQLLFYSVGIGQISSEVPQNLSASRPQDRQFILSSKKLLLSDSGFYLCAWSAGTGGNTEAFFGQGTRLTVV.

The rearrangement links TRBV4-1 to TRBJ2-5; TRBD2 matches at 15 bases. This CDR3 comprises 16 residues. Per germline, CDR1 MGHRA and CDR2 YSYEKL. V gave up 2 bases and J gave up 4 bases; unmatched junction bases: 2. The CDR3 loop is CASSQPGLAGGETQYF. CDR3 bases: TGCGCCAGCAGCCAACCGGGACTAGCGGGAGGAGAGACCCAGTACTTC.

The chain uses TRBV5-1 and TRBJ2-1, with D possibly TRBD2 on 6 matching bases. V was trimmed by 0 bases and J by 10 bases, leaving 14 bases between them. The V gene's germline CDR1 is SGHRS and CDR2 YFSETQ. This CDR3 comprises 14 residues. CDR3 nucleotides: TGCGCCAGCAGCTTGGCCCAGACTAGAGGGGAGCAGTTCTTC. This translates into CASSLAQTRGEQFF.

The V call is TRBV10-3, the J call TRBJ2-5; weak D call: TRBD2 (6 bases). CDR1 ENHRY and CDR2 SYGVKD come from the germline V gene. Trimming shortened V by 7 bases and J by 2 bases, and 14 bases separated the two germline ends. This CDR3 is built from 14 residues. The CDR3 loop is CAIMGGLGQETQYF. The DNA of the CDR3 is TGTGCCATCATGGGGGGATTAGGGCAAGAGACCCAGTACTTC.

This chain uses TRBV7-9 with TRBJ1-5, with D possibly matching TRBD1 (5 bases). CDR1 is SEHNR, CDR2 FQNEAQ, per germline (reference sequence). The CDR3 spans 14 residues. Trimming removed 6 bases at V and 2 bases at J, with 11 bases between. CDR3: CASSGDSRNQPQHF. As DNA, the CDR3 is TGTGCCAGCAGTGGCGACAGCCGCAATCAGCCCCAGCATTTT.

The rearrangement uses TRBV5-8 and TRBJ1-4; TRBD1 aligns across 8 bases. The CDR3 totals 14 residues. The germline gives CDR1 SGHTS, CDR2 YDEGEE. Unmatched junction bases numbered 7, after V lost 4 bases and J lost 8 bases. In nucleotides, the CDR3 is TGTGCCAGCAGCCCCGGACAGGGTGCCGAAAAACTGTTTTTT. Translating gives CASSPGQGAEKLFF.

V and J are TRBV10-2 and TRBJ1-3; D gene uncertain. CDR3 size: 14 residues. V lost 10 bases to trimming and J lost 0 bases, with 13 bases between them. The germline V gene encodes CDR1 WSHSY and CDR2 SAAADI. CDR3 in DNA: TGCGCCACGCTGACGGCTGTCTCTGGAAACACCATATATTTT. Protein product: CATLTAVSGNTIYF.

V is TRBV10-1 and J is TRBJ2-1; 9 nucleotides match TRBD2. This CDR3 is built from 15 residues. Germline V gene data show CDR1 as WNHNN and CDR2 as SYGVQD (reference sequence). The V segment lost 4 bases and the J segment 7 bases; nucleotides outside the gene matches: 8. The CDR3 spells CASSVAGGPSNEQFF. As DNA, the CDR3 is TGCGCCAGCAGTGTTGCGGGAGGGCCTTCGAATGAGCAGTTCTTC.

The V call is TRBV5-1, the J call TRBJ2-2; no clear D gene. CDR1 is SGHRS and CDR2 is YFSETQ in the germline V gene. The CDR3 totals 16 residues. Trimming removed 0 bases at V and 0 bases at J, with 9 bases between. CDR3 residues: CASSLAQETNTGELFF. The CDR3 DNA sequence: TGCGCCAGCAGCTTGGCCCAGGAAACGAACACCGGGGAGCTGTTTTTT.

This rearrangement joins TRBV2 to TRBJ1-1; D perhaps matches TRBD1 (6 bases). Germline V gene data show CDR1 as SNHLY and CDR2 as FYNNEI. This CDR3 contains 15 residues. Trimming pared 6 bases from V and 0 bases from J, leaving 14 bases between. CDR3 nucleotides: TGTGCCAGCAGGGAGGGGGGAGCCATGAACACTGAAGCTTTCTTT. Residues: CASREGGAMNTEAFF.

This chain links TRBV29-1 with TRBJ1-1; D possibly corresponds to TRBD1 (6 bases). Per germline, CDR1 SQVTM and CDR2 ANQGSEA. The CDR3 is made up of 15 amino acids. The V gene lost 7 bases and the J gene lost 0 bases, with 18 bases spanning the gap. CDR3 sequence: CSAPLQGGMNTEAFF. DNA of the CDR3: TGCAGCGCCCCCCTGCAAGGGGGTATGAACACTGAAGCTTTCTTT.

This clone was seen just once. The chain links TRBV27 to TRBJ1-6, with unresolved D. V dropped 5 bases and J dropped 0 bases, with 11 bases sitting between them. The CDR3 is 16 amino acids. The germline V gene has CDR1 MNHEY and CDR2 SMNVEV (reference sequence). CDR3 nucleotides: TGTGCCAGCAGTAACCGACGGAGCTCCTATAATTCACCCCTCCACTTT. This encodes CASSNRRSSYNSPLHF.

This clone has a single count. V is TRBV30 and J is TRBJ2-7; TRBD2 matches at 8 bases. The CDR3 is 13 residues long. The V and J ends lost 5 bases and 0 bases, in that order; junction bases with no gene match: 3. The V gene's germline CDR1 is GTSNPN and CDR2 SVGIG (reference sequence). The CDR3: CAWSGGGSYEQYF. CDR3 DNA: TGTGCCTGGTCCGGGGGGGGCTCCTACGAGCAGTACTTC.

The chain has TRBV6-1 and TRBJ2-7, with D perhaps matching TRBD1 (6 bases). The CDR3 has 16 amino acids. The germline V gene has CDR1 MNHNS and CDR2 SASEGT. Trimming pared 4 bases from V and 1 base from J, leaving 17 bases between. The CDR3 nucleotides are TGTGCCAGCAGTGCACTACCGGGACAACAATCCTACGAGCAGTACTTC. Its translation: CASSALPGQQSYEQYF.

V gene TRBV29-1 combines with J gene TRBJ1-1; TRBD1 aligns across 8 bases. The CDR3 runs to 15 residues. With V trimmed by 7 bases and J by 1 base, 11 bases remained unmatched. Per the germline V gene, CDR1 is SQVTM and CDR2 is ANQGSEA. CDR3 sequence: CSAVDRVEENTEAFF. CDR3 bases: TGCAGCGCTGTGGACAGGGTTGAGGAGAACACTGAAGCTTTCTTT.

The chain carries TRBV5-1 and TRBJ2-1; 8 nucleotides line up with TRBD1. Germline CDR1 and CDR2: SGHRS and YFSETQ. This CDR3 contains 15 residues. Trimming removed 3 bases from V and 7 bases from J; junction bases left unmatched: 9. CDR3 protein: CASSWADREENEQFF. CDR3 nucleotide sequence: TGCGCCAGCAGCTGGGCGGACAGGGAGGAAAATGAGCAGTTCTTC.

V usage is TRBV30 and J usage is TRBJ1-4; D ambiguous. This CDR3 has 13 residues. Germline lookup yields CDR1 GTSNPN and CDR2 SVGIG (reference sequence). The V end lost 2 bases, the J end lost 5 bases, and 9 bases lay between the germline ends. The CDR3: CAWSRGLNEKLFF. The DNA for the CDR3 is TGTGCCTGGAGTAGAGGGCTAAATGAAAAACTGTTTTTT.

The rearrangement joins TRBV5-4 to TRBJ2-7; no clear D. In germline, CDR1 is SGHNT, CDR2 YYREEE (reference sequence). CDR3 length: 16 amino acids. With 4 bases removed from V and 0 bases from J, the gap between germline ends came to 17 bases. The CDR3 bases are TGTGCCAGCAGCAAGGAACAGTTCTCGGACTCCTACGAGCAGTACTTC. This gives the protein CASSKEQFSDSYEQYF.

The genes are TRBV3-1 (or the pseudogene TRBV3-2) and TRBJ1-5; the match to TRBD1 covers 10 bases. V lost 3 bases, J lost 4 bases, and 6 bases stayed unmatched. The CDR3 contains 16 residues. Per germline, CDR1 LGHDT and CDR2 YNNKEL (reference sequence). The CDR3 DNA reads TGTGCCAGCAGCCATACGACAGGGGGCTTGAATCAGCCCCAGCATTTT. This translates into CASSHTTGGLNQPQHF.

The CDR3 here is CATASIGGRGGTGELFF. The CDR3 region has the DNA TGTGCCACCGCTTCTATAGGCGGGAGGGGAGGCACCGGGGAGCTGTTTTTT. The chain joins TRBV2 to TRBJ2-2; the match to TRBD2 covers 9 bases. The CDR3 totals 17 residues. Germline values: CDR1 SNHLY, CDR2 FYNNEI. V gave up 10 bases and J gave up 4 bases; unmatched junction bases: 16.

This chain joins TRBV5-4 and TRBJ2-7; TRBD1 is a possible D gene (5 bases). V dropped 4 bases and J dropped 0 bases, with 8 bases sitting between them. Looked up from germline, CDR1 is SGHNT and CDR2 is YYREEE (reference sequence). This CDR3 contains 13 residues. The CDR3, as DNA: TGTGCCAGCAGCGTTACAGGCTCCTACGAGCAGTACTTC. Translation: CASSVTGSYEQYF.